These T cell receptor beta chains were read from a single sample in a study of cytomegalovirus exposure and HLA in healthy donors. Sequencing was performed with immunoSEQ multiplex PCR; in TCRdb, only in-frame clones are kept and a portion is missing. The data show about 130,000 clones, around three quarters seen once. Sequencing was performed on PBMCs. The receptors stem from a female donor in good health and CMV-seronegative. Each CDR3 is given with its conserved first and last residue.

v_call cdr3_aa
TRBV6-6 CASRKGGTASYEQYF
TRBV7-2 CASSSNRGRIGKLFF
TRBV7-9 CASSLASGGRYTGELFF
TRBV7-3 CASSLSRWSGELFF
TRBV7-9 CASSLFVSNRETQYF
TRBV7-9 CASSLWSGGGPQPQHF
TRBV18 CASSPNRLGRVSTEAFF
TRBV10-1 CASSPGGMYEQYF
TRBV5-6 CASSLMGQSFMNEQFF
TRBV7-6 CASSLGLATTEQFF
TRBV27 CASSLTGLETQYF
TRBV12-5 CASGLGSYGYTF
TRBV9 CASKFPGGPLLLYTF
TRBV6-1 CASSQVPGGLDEAFF
TRBV10-3 CAIRTSGDTQYF
TRBV28 CAGQRGRANTEAFF
TRBV11-2 CASSGQGLAGNEQFF
TRBV28 CASSSYRDRDPGNTIYF
TRBV7-9 CASSPKYPGTGYTEAFF
TRBV13 CASSLGRLYGYTF